This record covers a single TCR beta chain. It lacks a known antigen. Base qualities are not recorded, but no much larger clone differs from it by a single base. CDR1 is given as SGHNT and CDR2 as YYREEE, both from the germline V gene (reference sequence). Inclusive of the bounding cysteine and phenylalanine, the CDR3 is 13 residues long. Kept here is only the CDR3 DNA, which spans 39 bases and is read in frame from base 1. V is reduced by 4 bases and J by 0 bases, leaving a spacing of 7 bases between them. This sample was included in a study of blood T cell repertoires in COVID-19 (dated by TCRdb to the early 2020s). Context from the whole study: Collaborator samples came from the United States, Italy and Spain and covered acute and convalescent phases of COVID-19. The material from the prospective study consisted of cDNA or gDNA derived from T cells, B-cell-depleted T cells, or PBMCs. Deeply sampled blood TCRbeta repertoires from subjects exposed to, actively infected with, or recovered from COVID-19 were included in the dataset. The repertoires were released in a freely available public database intended as a resource for research on the immune response to SARS-CoV-2. Samples came from the ongoing ImmuneRACE study (first 160 participants) plus 1,254 subjects from 6 global collaborators. The sample metadata nearly always contained a de-identified subject ID, COVID-19 status, age in years and sex. Where available, HLA class I and class II types were obtained from metadata supplied by the sample provider rather than from assay-based typing.

The immunoSEQ Assay, a bias-controlled multiplex PCR, was used to amplify TCRbeta CDR3 regions from genomic DNA. The original methods were these. Nucleated cell counts per sample were estimated from amplification of reference gene primers within the assay. To quantify the absolute abundance of each unique TCRbeta CDR3 rearrangement, sequence reads were collapsed and filtered. Productive Simpson clonality was computed per sample as the square root of Simpson's diversity index over productive rearrangements. TCRdb obtained this table from immuneACCESS and retained in-frame rearrangements with V and J assigned. These tables miss some clones; where compared with another copy, unresolved V genes account for less than half of the shortfall, and the remainder is unexplained. V and J calls and clone size come straight from that table; D and trimming were deduced from the DNA. Recorded for this sample are about 480,000 clones; 89% of them occurred a single time. The ten largest clones represent about 1% of the sample.

One collaborating source in Seattle enrolled patients during active infection and followed them longitudinally through the course of disease. Whole blood was collected in K2EDTA tubes by collaborating institutions according to the institutions' own protocols. For TCRbeta analysis, collaborators shipped samples as frozen whole blood, isolated PBMCs, or DNA extracted from either of those sample types. On the study overall, not on this receptor specifically: The quantity of clinical and demographic metadata differed by source and by participant and was supplied without curation.

The chain couples TRBV5-4 to TRBJ1-2; TRBD1 is possibly the D segment (5 matching bases). Source material: peripheral blood. The receptor's source is a man between 18 and 35 years old with COVID-19, enrolled during active disease. The bases are TGTGCCAGCAGCCAGGGTACTAACTATGGCTACACCTTC. Its product reads: CASSQGTNYGYTF.